These 14 T cell receptor beta chains were all obtained from the same sample, sequenced in a study of blood T cell repertoires in COVID-19 (dated by TCRdb to about 2020). Library creation used the immunoSEQ multiplex PCR assay. The immuneACCESS repertoire file appears here via TCRdb, limited to in-frame rearrangements. These files lack a portion of the clones; in checked studies, under half of the deficit traces to unresolved V genes, and the cause of the others is not known. The sample table contains some 320,000 clones; only one count was recorded for roughly 90% of them. The ten largest clones add up to around 2.5% of the sample. Material: PBMCs or T cells enriched from blood (not recorded which). The receptors were sampled from a man between 60 and 75 years old who had recovered from COVID-19.

This clone appeared a single time. This chain joins TRBV12-3 or TRBV12-4 and TRBJ1-1, with no clear D. Trimming removed 8 bases from V and 5 bases from J, with 12 bases in between. This CDR3 has 12 residues. CDR3 sequence (DNA): TGTGCCAGCGGTCGGGAGATGACTGAAGCTTTCTTT. It translates to CASGREMTEAFF.

The gene calls are TRBV7-2 and TRBJ1-2, with 7 bases lining up with TRBD1. Per the germline V gene, CDR1 is SGHTA and CDR2 is FQGNSA. The CDR3 consists of 13 residues. The junction had 7 bases not matched to a gene; V was cut back by 5 bases and J by 7 bases. The CDR3 loop is CASSEQGQTGYTF. The CDR3 DNA follows: TGTGCCAGCAGCGAACAGGGACAGACTGGCTACACCTTC.

J is TRBJ2-1 and V is TRBV4-3; 10 bases are shared with TRBD2. The ends lost 0 bases at V and 8 bases at J; junction bases unmatched: 10. This CDR3 region has 17 residues. The germline V gene has CDR1 LGHNA and CDR2 YSLEER. The chain's CDR3 is CASSQEGQRGGLYEQFF. The DNA of the CDR3 is TGCGCCAGCAGCCAAGAAGGCCAGCGGGGGGGCTTATATGAGCAGTTCTTC.

V and J are TRBV14 and TRBJ2-7; D gene ambiguous. There are 15 residues in the CDR3. V dropped 0 bases and J dropped 6 bases, with 15 bases sitting between them. Germline CDR1 SGHDN, CDR2 FVKESK. The CDR3 loop is CASSQEGKITSEQYF. The CDR3 coding sequence is TGTGCCAGCAGCCAAGAGGGCAAGATAACCAGCGAGCAGTACTTC.

The rearrangement uses TRBV15 and TRBJ2-6; 8 nucleotides match TRBD1. The CDR3 covers 19 residues. The V gene's germline CDR1 is LNHNV and CDR2 YYDKDF (reference sequence). Unmatched junction bases numbered 9, after V lost 1 base and J lost 1 base. CDR3 in amino acids: CATSRGRQGSPSGANVLTF. The CDR3 nucleotides read TGTGCCACCAGCAGAGGTCGACAGGGGTCCCCTTCTGGGGCCAACGTCCTGACTTTC. The variable domain in full, with the rest retrieved from reference TRBV15 and TRBJ2-6, is DAMVIQNPRYQVTQFGKPVTLSCSQTLNHNVMYWYQQKSSQAPKLLFHYYDKDFNNEADTPDNFQSRRPNTSFCFLDIRSPGLGDTAMYLCATSRGRQGSPSGANVLTFGAGSRLTVL.

V is TRBV7-2 and J is TRBJ2-5; the match to TRBD2 covers 8 bases. After removal of 5 bases from V and 0 bases from J, the junction contained 2 bases not matched to a gene. This CDR3 has 14 amino acids. Germline lookup yields CDR1 SGHTA and CDR2 FQGNSA. The CDR3: CASSTGLDQETQYF. DNA for the CDR3: TGTGCCAGCAGCACGGGACTAGACCAAGAGACCCAGTACTTC.

This clone was seen a handful of times. J is TRBJ1-5 and V is TRBV19, with TRBD1 matching 7 bases. Trimming at V came to 2 bases and at J to 6 bases, leaving 7 bases not matched to a gene. The length of the CDR3 is 15 residues. CDR1 is LNHDA and CDR2 is SQIVND in the germline V gene (reference sequence). The CDR3 DNA reads as TGTGCCAGTAGTATATCGACAGGGATAAGTCAGCCCCAGCATTTT. Protein product: CASSISTGISQPQHF.

The V call is TRBV9, the J call TRBJ2-1, with TRBD2 matching over 10 bases. Germline V CDR1 and CDR2: SGDLS, YYNGEE. The CDR3 totals 16 residues. Trimming removed 2 bases from V and 3 bases from J; junction bases left unmatched: 5. The CDR3 DNA reads as TGTGCCAGCAGCGTCAGCGGGGGGGCCGTCTACAATGAGCAGTTCTTC. It codes for CASSVSGGAVYNEQFF.

V usage is TRBV11-2 and J usage is TRBJ2-3, with 14 bases aligning to TRBD2. J gave up 4 bases and V 7 bases, and 4 bases lay outside the gene matches. CDR3 length: 15 amino acids. Germline assignment: CDR1 SGHAT and CDR2 FQNNGV. CDR3 residues: CASIPTSGRADTQYF. Written as DNA, the CDR3 is TGTGCCAGCATCCCGACTAGCGGGAGGGCAGATACGCAGTATTTT.

The V gene is TRBV19, the J gene TRBJ2-1; TRBD2 agrees at 8 bases. Per the germline V gene, CDR1 is LNHDA and CDR2 is SQIVND (reference sequence). The CDR3 covers 15 residues. The trim removed 3 bases at V and 8 bases at J, leaving 9 bases unmatched. The CDR3 protein is CASSIPGTRSYEQFF. In DNA form, the CDR3 reads TGTGCCAGTAGTATCCCCGGGACTAGGTCCTATGAGCAGTTCTTC. The variable domain in full, completed from reference TRBV19 and TRBJ2-1, reads DGGITQSPKYLFRKEGQNVTLSCEQNLNHDAMYWYRQDPGQGLRLIYYSQIVNDFQKGDIAEGYSVSREKKESFPLTVTSAQKNPTAFYLCASSIPGTRSYEQFFGPGTRLTVL.

The V gene is TRBV5-6, the J gene TRBJ2-1, with D possibly matching TRBD2 (5 bases). CDR1 SGHDT and CDR2 YYEEEE come from the germline V gene. Trimming cost V 1 base and J 5 bases, with 7 bases left between them. This CDR3 is built from 13 residues. CDR3: CASSLPGDNEQFF. The CDR3, as DNA: TGTGCCAGCAGCTTGCCCGGGGACAATGAGCAGTTCTTC.

CDR3 sequence reads: CASSQDRRSYGYTF. CDR3 DNA sequence: TGTGCCAGCAGCCAAGATAGGCGGAGCTATGGCTACACCTTC. The rearrangement links TRBV14 to TRBJ1-2; no reliable D call. The V gene lost 0 bases and the J gene lost 4 bases, with 9 bases spanning the gap. The CDR3 extends over 14 amino acids. Germline assignment: CDR1 SGHDN and CDR2 FVKESK.

In nucleotides, the CDR3 is TGTGCCAGCTCACCTAGGGACAATGACTCACCCCTCCACTTT. Protein product: CASSPRDNDSPLHF. V is TRBV18 and J is TRBJ1-6; tentatively, D is TRBD1 (6 bases). V was trimmed by 3 bases and J by 10 bases, leaving 13 bases between them. The CDR3 contains 14 residues. Germline CDR1 KGHSH, CDR2 LQKENI.

The gene calls are TRBV23-1 and TRBJ2-7; TRBD2 aligns across 13 bases. TRBV23-1 qualifies as an ORF whose function is uncertain. V was clipped by 4 bases and J by 2 bases; unmatched bases: 5. This CDR3 is 16 amino acids long. In DNA, the CDR3 is TGCGCCAGCAGTCGCCTACTAGCGGGGGGGCCCTACGAGCAGTACTTC. Translation gives CASSRLLAGGPYEQYF.